These 2 T cell receptor beta chains were sequenced from one sample in a study of blood T cells in healthy people across ages. Using a J-beta primer mix together with a sample-barcoded 5' primer, a second PCR was run for roughly 6 to 11 cycles. TCRdb reanalysed the 5' RACE reads using MiXCR and keeps one entry per CDR3 protein. The data hold approximately 600,000 distinct CDR3 sequences, with under 70% observed a single time. The source material was blood. The receptors originated from a man between 60 and 75 years old in good health.

This chain uses TRBV21-1 with TRBJ2-4; the table's D call TRBD1 went unverified against the DNA. TRBV21-1 is marked as a pseudogene. This CDR3 has 17 residues. The CDR3 coding sequence is TGTGCCAGCAGCAATGGCAGTGGGGACATAGCCAAAAACATTCAGTACTTC. Residues: CASSNGSGDIAKNIQYF.

In this sample, this clonotype turned up a few times. J is TRBJ1-6 and V is TRBV2; 8 nucleotides align to TRBD1. In germline, CDR1 is SNHLY, CDR2 FYNNEI. CDR3 length: 15 amino acids. With V trimmed by 4 bases and J by 4 bases, 3 bases remained unmatched. The CDR3 spells CASSGQGAYNSPLHF. CDR3 sequence (DNA): TGTGCCAGCAGTGGGCAGGGGGCGTATAATTCACCCCTCCACTTT.